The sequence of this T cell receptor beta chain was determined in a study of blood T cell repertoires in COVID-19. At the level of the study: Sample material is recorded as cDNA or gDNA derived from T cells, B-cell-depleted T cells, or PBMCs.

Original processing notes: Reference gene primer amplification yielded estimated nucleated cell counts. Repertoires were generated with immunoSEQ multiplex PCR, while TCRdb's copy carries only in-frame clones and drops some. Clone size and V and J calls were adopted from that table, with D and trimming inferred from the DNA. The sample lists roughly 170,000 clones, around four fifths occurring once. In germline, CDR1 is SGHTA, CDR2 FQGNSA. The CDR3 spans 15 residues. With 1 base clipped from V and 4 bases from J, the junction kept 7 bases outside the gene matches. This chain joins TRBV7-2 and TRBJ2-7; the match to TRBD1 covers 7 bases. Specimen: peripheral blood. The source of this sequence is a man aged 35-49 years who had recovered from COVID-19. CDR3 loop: CASSLVAGGWYEQYF. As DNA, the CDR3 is TGTGCCAGCAGCTTAGTGGCAGGGGGATGGTACGAGCAGTACTTC. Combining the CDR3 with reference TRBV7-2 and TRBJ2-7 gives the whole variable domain GAGVSQSPSNKVTEKGKDVELRCDPISGHTALYWYRQSLGQGLEFLIYFQGNSAPDKSGLPSDRFSAERTGGSVSTLTIQRTQQEDSAVYLCASSLVAGGWYEQYFGPGTRLTVT.